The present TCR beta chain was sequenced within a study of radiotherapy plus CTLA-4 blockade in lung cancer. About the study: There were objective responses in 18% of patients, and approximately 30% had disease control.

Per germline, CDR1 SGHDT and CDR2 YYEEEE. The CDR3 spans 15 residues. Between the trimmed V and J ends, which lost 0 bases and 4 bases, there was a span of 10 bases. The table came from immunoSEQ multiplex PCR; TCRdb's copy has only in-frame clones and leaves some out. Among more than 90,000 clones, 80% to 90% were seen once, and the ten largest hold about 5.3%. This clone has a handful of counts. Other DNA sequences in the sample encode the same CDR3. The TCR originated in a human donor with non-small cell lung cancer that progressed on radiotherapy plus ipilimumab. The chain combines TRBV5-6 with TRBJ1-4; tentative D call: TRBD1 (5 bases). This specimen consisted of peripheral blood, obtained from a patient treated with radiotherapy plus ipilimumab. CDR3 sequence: CASSLGPGGNEKLFF. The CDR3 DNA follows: TGTGCCAGCAGCTTGGGTCCGGGGGGTAATGAAAAACTGTTTTTT.